The source of this TCR beta chain is a study of molecular identifiers for immune sequencing clone quantification. On the study more broadly: Replicates split RNA from approximately 20,000 or 100,000 naive CD8 cells five ways, and the researchers sequenced four portions.

V lost 11 bases and J lost 5, with 15 bases in between. Germline CDR1 is MNHEY and CDR2 is SMNVEV (reference sequence). The CDR3 runs to 12 residues. This clonotype was counted many times. Its antigen is undetermined. A CD8+CD4-CCR7+CD45RA+ phenotype served as the sorting definition for naive CD8 T cells. General study points: Effector cells had over 98% of their molecules in clones above 20 RNA copies, while naive cells had under 1%.

Previously described methods and listed TCR primers were used for bulk TCR libraries. MiXCR, applied by TCRdb to the PCR reads, yields one record per CDR3 protein. Of over 300,000 distinct CDR3 sequences listed, 24% are singletons. This sequence was found in a human donor in good health. Some libraries in this study had Jurkat cell RNA spiked in. The chain joins TRBV27 to TRBJ2-5; no clear D. What was sequenced was naive CD8+ T cells from blood, with Jurkat cell RNA spiked in. Noted subset: FACS-sorted CD8+CD4-CCR7+CD45RA+ naive T cells. This chain's CDR3 is CASQTFGETQYF. In DNA form, the CDR3 reads TGTGCCTCCCAAACATTCGGGGAGACCCAGTACTTC.